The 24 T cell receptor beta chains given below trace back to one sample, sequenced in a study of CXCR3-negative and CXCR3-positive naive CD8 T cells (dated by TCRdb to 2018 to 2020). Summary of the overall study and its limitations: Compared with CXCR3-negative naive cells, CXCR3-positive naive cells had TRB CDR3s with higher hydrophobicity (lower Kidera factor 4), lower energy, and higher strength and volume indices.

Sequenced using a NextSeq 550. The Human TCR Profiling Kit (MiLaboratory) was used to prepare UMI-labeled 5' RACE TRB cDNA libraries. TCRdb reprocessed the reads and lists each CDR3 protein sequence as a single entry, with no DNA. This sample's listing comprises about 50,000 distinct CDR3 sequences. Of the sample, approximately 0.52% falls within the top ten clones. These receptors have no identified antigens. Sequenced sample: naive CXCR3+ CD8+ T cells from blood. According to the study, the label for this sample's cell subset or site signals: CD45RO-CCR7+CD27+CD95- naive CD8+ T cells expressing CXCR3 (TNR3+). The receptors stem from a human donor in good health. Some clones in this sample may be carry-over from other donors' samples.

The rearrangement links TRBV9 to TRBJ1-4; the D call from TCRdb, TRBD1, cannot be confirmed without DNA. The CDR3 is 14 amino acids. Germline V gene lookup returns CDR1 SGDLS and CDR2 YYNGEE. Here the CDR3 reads CASSIRGAREKLFF.

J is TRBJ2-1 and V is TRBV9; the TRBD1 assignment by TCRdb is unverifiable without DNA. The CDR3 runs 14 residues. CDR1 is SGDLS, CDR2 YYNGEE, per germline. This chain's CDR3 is CASSVSGAGDEQFF.

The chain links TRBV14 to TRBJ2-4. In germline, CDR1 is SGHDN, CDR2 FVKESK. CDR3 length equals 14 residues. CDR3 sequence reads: CASSQDLRKNIQYF.

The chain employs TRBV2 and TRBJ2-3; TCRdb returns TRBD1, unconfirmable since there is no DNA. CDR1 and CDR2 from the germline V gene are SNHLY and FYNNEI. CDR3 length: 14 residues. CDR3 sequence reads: CASSGGSSEDTQYF. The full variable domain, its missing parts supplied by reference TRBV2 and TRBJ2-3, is EPEVTQTPSHQVTQMGQEVILRCVPISNHLYFYWYRQILGQKVEFLVSFYNNEISEKSEIFDDQFSVERPDGSNFTLKIRSTKLEDSAMYFCASSGGSSEDTQYFGPGTRLTVL.

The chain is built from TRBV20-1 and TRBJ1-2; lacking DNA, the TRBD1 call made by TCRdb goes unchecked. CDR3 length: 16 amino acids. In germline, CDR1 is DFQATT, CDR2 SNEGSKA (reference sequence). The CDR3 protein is CSASSGGPGGANGYTF.

The CDR3 reads CASSLAIWAQVNTDTQYF. J is TRBJ2-3 and V is TRBV5-6; TCRdb's D call, TRBD1, is unchecked because there is no DNA. This CDR3 contains 18 residues. The germline V gene has CDR1 SGHDT and CDR2 YYEEEE.

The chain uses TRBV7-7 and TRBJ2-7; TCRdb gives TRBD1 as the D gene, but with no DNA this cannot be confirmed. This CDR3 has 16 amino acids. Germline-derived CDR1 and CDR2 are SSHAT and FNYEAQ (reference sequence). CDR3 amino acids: CASSPIQGAKGGEQYF.

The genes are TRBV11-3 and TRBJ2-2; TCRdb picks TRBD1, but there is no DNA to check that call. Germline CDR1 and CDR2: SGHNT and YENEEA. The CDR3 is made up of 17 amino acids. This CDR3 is CASSWGPGTTGAGELFF.

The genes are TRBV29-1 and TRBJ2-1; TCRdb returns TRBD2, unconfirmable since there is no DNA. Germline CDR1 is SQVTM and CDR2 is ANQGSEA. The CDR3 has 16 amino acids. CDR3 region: CSVESPGLAVYNEQFF.

The CDR3 protein is CASSPWDGETQETQYF. The chain combines TRBV4-3 with TRBJ2-5; no DNA is available, so the TRBD1 call from TCRdb remains unchecked. The CDR3 covers 16 residues. The V gene's germline CDR1 is LGHNA and CDR2 YSLEER.

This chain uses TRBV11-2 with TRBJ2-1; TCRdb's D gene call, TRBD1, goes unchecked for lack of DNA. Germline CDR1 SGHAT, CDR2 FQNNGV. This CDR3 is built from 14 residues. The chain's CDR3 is CASSLGIGTNEQFF.

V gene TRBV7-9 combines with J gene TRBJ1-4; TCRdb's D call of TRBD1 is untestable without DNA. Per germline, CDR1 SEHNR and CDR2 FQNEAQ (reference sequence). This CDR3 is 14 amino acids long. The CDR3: CASSLVPGNEKLFF. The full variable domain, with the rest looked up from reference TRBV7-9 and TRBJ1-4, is DTGVSQNPRHKITKRGQNVTFRCDPISEHNRLYWYRQTLGQGPEFLTYFQNEAQLEKSRLLSDRFSAERPKGSFSTLEIQRTEQGDSAMYLCASSLVPGNEKLFFGSGTQLSVL.

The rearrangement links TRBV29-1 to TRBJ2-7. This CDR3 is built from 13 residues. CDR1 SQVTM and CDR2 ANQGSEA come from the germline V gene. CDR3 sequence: CSVDRQGSYEQYF.

CDR3 protein: CASSLDRKYEQYF. The rearrangement links TRBV7-9 to TRBJ2-7. The CDR3 consists of 13 residues. Germline CDR1 SEHNR, CDR2 FQNEAQ (reference sequence). Full variable domain (rest looked up from reference TRBV7-9 and TRBJ2-7): DTGVSQNPRHKITKRGQNVTFRCDPISEHNRLYWYRQTLGQGPEFLTYFQNEAQLEKSRLLSDRFSAERPKGSFSTLEIQRTEQGDSAMYLCASSLDRKYEQYFGPGTRLTVT.

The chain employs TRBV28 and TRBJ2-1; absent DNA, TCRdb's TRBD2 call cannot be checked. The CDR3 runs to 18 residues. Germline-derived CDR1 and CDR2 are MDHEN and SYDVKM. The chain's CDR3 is CASSKPGHLTESYNEQFF.

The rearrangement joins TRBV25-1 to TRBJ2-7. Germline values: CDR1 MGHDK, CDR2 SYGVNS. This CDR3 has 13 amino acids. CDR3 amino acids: CASSSMEFYEQYF.

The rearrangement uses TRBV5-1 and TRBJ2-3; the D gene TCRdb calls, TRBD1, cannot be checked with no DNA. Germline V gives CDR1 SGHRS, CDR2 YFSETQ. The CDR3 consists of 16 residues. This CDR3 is CACSPTGDRVTDTQYF.

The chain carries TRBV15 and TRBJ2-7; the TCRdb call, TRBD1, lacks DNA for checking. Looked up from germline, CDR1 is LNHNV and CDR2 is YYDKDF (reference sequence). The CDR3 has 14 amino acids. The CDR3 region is CATSFRQGVSEQYF.

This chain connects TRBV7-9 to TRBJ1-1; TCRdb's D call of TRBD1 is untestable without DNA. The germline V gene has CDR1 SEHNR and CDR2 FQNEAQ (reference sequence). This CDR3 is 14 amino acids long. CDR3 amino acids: CASSLVEGHGEAFF.

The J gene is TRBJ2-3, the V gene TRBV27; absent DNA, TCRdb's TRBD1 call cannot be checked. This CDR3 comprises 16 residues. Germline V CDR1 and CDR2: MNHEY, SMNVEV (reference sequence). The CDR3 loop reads CASSPTGVGFTDTQYF.

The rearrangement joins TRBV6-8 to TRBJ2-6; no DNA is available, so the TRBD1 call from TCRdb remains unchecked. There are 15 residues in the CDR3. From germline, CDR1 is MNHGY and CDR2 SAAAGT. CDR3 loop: CASRGPLSGANVLTF.

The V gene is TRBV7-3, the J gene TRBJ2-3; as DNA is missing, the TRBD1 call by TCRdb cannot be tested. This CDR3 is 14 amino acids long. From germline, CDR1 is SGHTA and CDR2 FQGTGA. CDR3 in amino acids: CVSSLGSRADTQYF.

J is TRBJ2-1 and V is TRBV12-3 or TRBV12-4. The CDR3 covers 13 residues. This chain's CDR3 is CASSLQGGDEQFF.

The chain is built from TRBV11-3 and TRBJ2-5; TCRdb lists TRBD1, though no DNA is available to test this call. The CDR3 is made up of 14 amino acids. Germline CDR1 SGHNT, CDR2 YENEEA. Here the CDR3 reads CASSLGIGAETQYF.